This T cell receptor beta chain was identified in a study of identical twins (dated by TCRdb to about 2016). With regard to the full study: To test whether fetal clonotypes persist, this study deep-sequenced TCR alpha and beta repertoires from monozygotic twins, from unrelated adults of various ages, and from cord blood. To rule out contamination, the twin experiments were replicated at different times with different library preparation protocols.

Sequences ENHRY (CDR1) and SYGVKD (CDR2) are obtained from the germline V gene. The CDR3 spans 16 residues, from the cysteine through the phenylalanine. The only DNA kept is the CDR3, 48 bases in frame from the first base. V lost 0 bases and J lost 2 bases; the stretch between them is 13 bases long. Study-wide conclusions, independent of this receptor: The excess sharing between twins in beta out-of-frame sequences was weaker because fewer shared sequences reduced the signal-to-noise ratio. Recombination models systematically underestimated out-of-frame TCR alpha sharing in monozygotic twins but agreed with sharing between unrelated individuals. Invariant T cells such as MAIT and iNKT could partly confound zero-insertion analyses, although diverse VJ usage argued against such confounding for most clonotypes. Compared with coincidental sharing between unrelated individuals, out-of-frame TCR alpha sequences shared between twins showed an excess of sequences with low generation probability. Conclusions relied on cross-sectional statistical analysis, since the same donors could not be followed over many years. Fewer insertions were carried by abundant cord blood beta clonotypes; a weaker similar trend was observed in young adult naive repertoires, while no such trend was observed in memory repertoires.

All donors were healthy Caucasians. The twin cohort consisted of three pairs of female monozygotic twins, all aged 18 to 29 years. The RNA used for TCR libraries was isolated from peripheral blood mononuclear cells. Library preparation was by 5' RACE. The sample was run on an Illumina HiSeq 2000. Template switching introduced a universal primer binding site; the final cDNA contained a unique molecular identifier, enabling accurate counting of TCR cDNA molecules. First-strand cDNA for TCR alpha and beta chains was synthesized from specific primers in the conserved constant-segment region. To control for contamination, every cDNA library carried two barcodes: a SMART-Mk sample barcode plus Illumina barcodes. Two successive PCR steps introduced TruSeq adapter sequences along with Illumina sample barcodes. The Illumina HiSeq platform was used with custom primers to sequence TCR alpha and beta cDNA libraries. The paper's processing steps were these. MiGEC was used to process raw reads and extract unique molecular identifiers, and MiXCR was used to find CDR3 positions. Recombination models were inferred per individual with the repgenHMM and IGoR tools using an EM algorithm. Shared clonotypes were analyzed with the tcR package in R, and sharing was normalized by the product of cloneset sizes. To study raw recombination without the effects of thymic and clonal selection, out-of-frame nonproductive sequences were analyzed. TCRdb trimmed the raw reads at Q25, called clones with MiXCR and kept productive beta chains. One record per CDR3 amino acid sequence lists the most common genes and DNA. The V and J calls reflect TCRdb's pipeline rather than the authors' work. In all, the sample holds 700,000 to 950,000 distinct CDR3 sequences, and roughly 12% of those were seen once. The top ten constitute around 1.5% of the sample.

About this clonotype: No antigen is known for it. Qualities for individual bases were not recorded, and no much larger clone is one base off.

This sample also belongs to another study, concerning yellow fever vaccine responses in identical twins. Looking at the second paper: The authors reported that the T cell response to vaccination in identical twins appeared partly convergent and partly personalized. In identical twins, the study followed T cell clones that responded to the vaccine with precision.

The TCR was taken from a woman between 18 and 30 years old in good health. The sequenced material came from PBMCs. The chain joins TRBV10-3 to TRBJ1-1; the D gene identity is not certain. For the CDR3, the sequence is CAISESGTALNTEAFF. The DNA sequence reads TGTGCCATCAGTGAGTCTGGTACAGCCCTTAACACTGAAGCTTTCTTT.